The 19 T cell receptor beta chains below all came from one sample that was sequenced in a study of blood T cell repertoires in COVID-19. The data were produced by immunoSEQ multiplex PCR, yet TCRdb's version contains in-frame clones alone and is incomplete. The data show around 98,000 clones, 75% to 85% seen once. Sequencing was carried out using peripheral blood. All receptors derive from a man between 65 and 85 years old with acute or convalescent COVID-19.

The CDR3 region has the DNA TGTGCCAGCAGTCCGAATTACGGGGGGAATTCACCCCTCCACTTT. Protein sequence: CASSPNYGGNSPLHF. The V and J genes are TRBV5-4 and TRBJ1-6; weak D call: TRBD1 (5 bases). The V gene lost 5 bases and the J gene lost 7 bases, with 16 bases spanning the gap. Germline V gives CDR1 SGHNT, CDR2 YYREEE (reference sequence). The CDR3 sequence is 15 residues long.

The chain has TRBV5-8 and TRBJ1-4; a weak D match, TRBD1 (6 bases). The V and J ends lost 4 bases and 8 bases respectively, with 18 bases between them. Germline V lookup: CDR1 SGHTS, CDR2 YDEGEE. The CDR3 is 15 residues long. CDR3 sequence reads: CASSLRGLEREKLFF. CDR3 in DNA: TGTGCCAGCAGCCTCAGGGGTTTGGAAAGGGAAAAACTGTTTTTT.

The genes are TRBV7-9 and TRBJ1-3; the match to TRBD1 covers 8 bases. Germline values: CDR1 SEHNR, CDR2 FQNEAQ (reference sequence). Trimming removed 2 bases from V and 1 base from J; junction bases left unmatched: 1. The CDR3 is 15 residues long. CDR3 bases: TGTGCCAGCAGCTTACGGACAGGGTCTGGAAACACCATATATTTT. It is translated as CASSLRTGSGNTIYF.

The CDR3 loop reads CASSEQGSYNSPLHF. The CDR3 DNA is TGTGCCAGCAGCGAACAGGGTTCCTATAATTCACCCCTCCACTTT. V is TRBV9 and J is TRBJ1-6; tentatively, D is TRBD1 (6 bases). Germline V gene lookup returns CDR1 SGDLS and CDR2 YYNGEE. The CDR3 is made up of 15 amino acids. V lost 3 bases to trimming and J lost 1 base, with 8 bases between them.

This clone occurred a few times. This chain joins TRBV4-1 and TRBJ2-2, with D maybe TRBD2 (6 bases). CDR1 and CDR2 from the germline V gene are MGHRA and YSYEKL. The CDR3 runs 14 residues. V lost 4 bases, J lost 10 bases, and 16 bases lay in between. CDR3 in amino acids: CASSRPLALEELFF. As DNA, the CDR3 is TGCGCCAGCAGCCGGCCACTAGCTTTGGAGGAGCTGTTTTTT.

The CDR3 sequence is CASSPGLAGDEQYF. The CDR3 DNA reads TGTGCCAGCAGCCCCGGACTAGCGGGAGACGAGCAGTACTTC. The rearrangement links TRBV11-3 to TRBJ2-7; 13 bases agree with TRBD2. CDR3 length: 14 residues. Germline values: CDR1 SGHNT, CDR2 YENEEA. The trim removed 5 bases at V and 5 bases at J, leaving 3 bases unmatched.

This clone appeared once. The V call is TRBV19, the J call TRBJ2-7, with 10 bases aligning to TRBD2. The junction had 8 bases not matched to a gene; V was cut back by 6 bases and J by 6 bases. Germline V gene sequence: CDR1 LNHDA, CDR2 SQIVND (reference sequence). This CDR3 region has 14 residues. The CDR3 DNA is TGTGCCAGTAGCGCCCGGACTAGCGGCCTCGAGCAGTACTTC. Protein sequence: CASSARTSGLEQYF.

This clone was picked up a small number of times. The rearrangement links TRBV25-1 to TRBJ2-3; tentative D call: TRBD2 (6 bases). Trimming left V 3 bases short and J 4 bases short, with 20 bases between. This CDR3 has 17 amino acids. CDR1 MGHDK and CDR2 SYGVNS come from the germline V gene. CDR3 sequence reads: CASSDSRVGWGADTQYF. CDR3 nucleotide sequence: TGTGCCAGCAGTGATTCTCGTGTAGGGTGGGGGGCAGATACGCAGTATTTT.

This clone occurred a few times. V gene TRBV21-1 combines with J gene TRBJ1-4; the DNA was not used to check the table's D call, TRBD1. TRBV21-1 is deemed a pseudogene. This CDR3 is built from 12 residues. The CDR3 sequence: CAKTGEREKLFF. Here the CDR3 DNA reads TGTGCCAAGACAGGGGAGCGGGAAAAACTGTTTTTT.

This chain joins TRBV7-8 and TRBJ1-5, with unresolved D. This CDR3 region has 15 residues. V gave up 5 bases and J gave up 0 bases, with 11 bases separating them. The germline V gene has CDR1 SGHVS and CDR2 FQNEAQ. This CDR3 is CASSPSRLSNQPQHF. As DNA, the CDR3 is TGTGCCAGCAGCCCAAGCCGACTTAGCAATCAGCCCCAGCATTTT.

The chain recombines TRBV12-3 or TRBV12-4 with TRBJ2-5, with D perhaps TRBD1 (5 bases). V was shortened by 4 bases and J by 5 bases, with 8 bases between the two germline ends. There are 12 residues in the CDR3. The CDR3 loop reads CASSSGLETQYF. Here the CDR3 DNA reads TGTGCCAGCAGTTCAGGGTTGGAGACCCAGTACTTC.

This chain uses TRBV9 with TRBJ1-5; 8 bases fit TRBD1. The J segment lost 1 base and the V segment lost 0 bases, leaving 3 bases of the junction unmatched. This CDR3 is built from 16 residues. Germline V gene lookup returns CDR1 SGDLS and CDR2 YYNGEE. The CDR3 DNA follows: TGTGCCAGCAGCGTAGGAGGACAGGGAAGCAATCAGCCCCAGCATTTT. Protein sequence: CASSVGGQGSNQPQHF.

The chain employs TRBV6-4 and TRBJ2-1, with 14 positions matching TRBD2. The V gene end was trimmed by 5 bases and the J gene end by 1 base; junction bases not matched to a gene: 7. Germline CDR1 reads MRHNA; CDR2 reads SNTAGT. The CDR3 contains 18 residues. CDR3 sequence reads: CASSPRTSGRRSYNEQFF. DNA of the CDR3: TGTGCCAGCAGTCCCAGGACTAGCGGGAGGAGGTCCTACAATGAGCAGTTCTTC.

The chain recombines TRBV24-1 with TRBJ2-6; D is perhaps TRBD2 (5 bases). The germline V gene encodes CDR1 KGHDR and CDR2 SFDVKD. The V gene lost 5 bases and the J gene lost 0 bases, with 10 bases spanning the gap. The CDR3 runs to 16 residues. CDR3 loop: CATSVARYSGANVLTF. CDR3 in DNA: TGTGCCACCAGTGTAGCGCGGTACTCTGGGGCCAACGTCCTGACTTTC.

A few counts support this clone. Written as DNA, the CDR3 is TGTGCCAGCAGCCTCACGGACTGGGAGCAGTTCTTC. It yields the protein CASSLTDWEQFF. The rearrangement links TRBV14 to TRBJ2-1; weak D call: TRBD2 (5 bases). This CDR3 comprises 12 residues. V was clipped by 4 bases and J by 10 bases, with 11 bases between them. The germline gives CDR1 SGHDN, CDR2 FVKESK.

V usage is TRBV4-3 and J usage is TRBJ2-3; 7 bases are shared with TRBD2. The CDR3 is made up of 15 amino acids. V was clipped by 3 bases and J by 0 bases; unmatched bases: 3. Germline values: CDR1 LGHNA, CDR2 YSLEER. CDR3 loop: CASSQLSGSTDTQYF. CDR3 DNA: TGCGCCAGCAGCCAGCTTAGCGGGAGCACAGATACGCAGTATTTT.

The chain uses TRBV27 and TRBJ1-4; 11 bases match TRBD1. Germline assignment: CDR1 MNHEY and CDR2 SMNVEV (reference sequence). V trimming: 8 bases; J trimming: 3 bases; junction bases outside the gene matches: 5. CDR3 length: 15 residues. In nucleotides, the CDR3 is TGTGCCAGCTCCGGACAGGGGGCTGCTAATGAAAAACTGTTTTTT. Its translation is CASSGQGAANEKLFF.

V is TRBV5-1 and J is TRBJ2-5; 7 bases map to TRBD1. This CDR3 region has 15 residues. Germline V lookup: CDR1 SGHRS, CDR2 YFSETQ. V trimming: 4 bases; J trimming: 3 bases; junction bases outside the gene matches: 9. CDR3 sequence (DNA): TGCGCCAGCAGCCTCGGGACAGCTAAGAAAGAGACCCAGTACTTC. Translating it yields CASSLGTAKKETQYF.

The chain recombines TRBV15 with TRBJ2-7; 7 nucleotides line up with TRBD1. The junction had 1 base not matched to a gene; V was cut back by 3 bases and J by 2 bases. Germline V lookup: CDR1 LNHNV, CDR2 YYDKDF (reference sequence). CDR3 length equals 13 residues. Here the CDR3 reads CATSRDRTYEQYF. CDR3 sequence (DNA): TGTGCCACCAGCAGGGACAGGACCTACGAGCAGTACTTC.